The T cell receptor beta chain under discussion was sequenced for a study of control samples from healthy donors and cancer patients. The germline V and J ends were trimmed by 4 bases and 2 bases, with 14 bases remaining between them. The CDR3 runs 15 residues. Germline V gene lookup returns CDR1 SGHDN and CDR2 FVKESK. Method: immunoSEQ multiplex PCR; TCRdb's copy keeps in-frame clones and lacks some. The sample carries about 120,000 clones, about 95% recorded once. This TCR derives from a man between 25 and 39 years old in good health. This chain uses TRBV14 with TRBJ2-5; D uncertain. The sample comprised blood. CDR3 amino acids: CASSPFGRLQETQYF. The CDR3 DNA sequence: TGTGCCAGCAGCCCCTTTGGCAGATTACAAGAGACCCAGTACTTC.